These 20 T cell receptor beta chains were all obtained from the same sample, sequenced in a study of blood T cell repertoires in COVID-19. Sequencing used immunoSEQ multiplex PCR; TCRdb keeps in-frame clones, though not all of them. This sample has about 290,000 clones, with around nine tenths found just once. The material sequenced was PBMCs or T cells enriched from blood (not recorded which). These receptors originate from a woman aged 40 to 49 who had recovered from COVID-19.

The genes are TRBV5-1 and TRBJ2-3; TRBD1 agrees at 10 bases. The CDR3 is 15 amino acids. The junction had 5 bases not matched to a gene; V was cut back by 3 bases and J by 4 bases. Per germline, CDR1 SGHRS and CDR2 YFSETQ. DNA of the CDR3: TGCGCCAGCAGCTCGGGACAGGGGTCCCCAGATACGCAGTATTTT. This encodes CASSSGQGSPDTQYF.

This chain connects TRBV30 to TRBJ2-1; TRBD2 aligns across 10 bases. Germline trimming cut 5 bases from V and 13 bases from J; bases unmatched to any gene: 8. Per the germline V gene, CDR1 is GTSNPN and CDR2 is SVGIG (reference sequence). This CDR3 spans 12 amino acids. CDR3 sequence reads: CAWGRLAGAQFF. In DNA form, the CDR3 reads TGTGCCTGGGGGCGGCTAGCGGGAGCTCAGTTCTTC. Full variable domain (rest looked up from reference TRBV30 and TRBJ2-1): SQTIHQWPATLVQPVGSPLSLECTVEGTSNPNLYWYRQAAGRGLQLLFYSVGIGQISSEVPQNLSASRPQDRQFILSSKKLLLSDSGFYLCAWGRLAGAQFFGPGTRLTVL.

The chain combines TRBV6-5 with TRBJ2-7; possibly TRBD2 for D (6 bases). Germline V gives CDR1 MNHEY, CDR2 SVGAGI. V lost 6 bases and J 6 bases, leaving 18 bases between the germline ends. This CDR3 region has 14 residues. The CDR3 DNA reads as TGTGCCAGCAGACCTGGGGGTACAGCGGGCGAGCAGTACTTC. Translation gives CASRPGGTAGEQYF.

The chain links TRBV5-1 to TRBJ1-3; D is undetermined. The CDR3 totals 14 residues. The V gene lost 7 bases and the J gene lost 1 base, with 12 bases spanning the gap. CDR1 is SGHRS and CDR2 is YFSETQ in the germline V gene. The CDR3 coding sequence is TGCGCCAGCCGCGAGGAGGGTTCTGGAAACACCATATATTTT. Protein product: CASREEGSGNTIYF.

CDR3 sequence (DNA): TGTGCCAGCAGCTTGCGGAACGGGTACACTGAAGCTTTCTTT. It codes for CASSLRNGYTEAFF. The V call is TRBV5-5, the J call TRBJ1-1; D ambiguous. Trimming removed 1 base from V and 3 bases from J, with 10 bases in between. This CDR3 comprises 14 residues. The V gene's germline CDR1 is SGHKS and CDR2 YYEKEE (reference sequence). The complete variable domain, with remaining parts taken from reference TRBV5-5 and TRBJ1-1, reads DAGVTQSPTHLIKTRGQQVTLRCSPISGHKSVSWYQQVLGQGPQFIFQYYEKEERGRGNFPDRFSARQFPNYSSELNVNALLLGDSALYLCASSLRNGYTEAFFGQGTRLTVV.

The CDR3 region has the DNA TGTGCCAGCAGCCCCGTCTTTAATTCACCCCTCCACTTT. Protein: CASSPVFNSPLHF. This sequence joins TRBV27 and TRBJ1-6, with D unresolved. The germline CDR1 and CDR2 sequences are MNHEY and SMNVEV (reference sequence). The CDR3 has 13 residues. V shed 6 bases and J shed 6 bases, with 9 bases lying between them.

The chain carries TRBV3-1 (or the pseudogene TRBV3-2) and TRBJ2-3, with TRBD2 as a possible D gene (6 bases). Deletions cut 4 bases from V and 6 bases from J, with 14 bases between. Germline lookup yields CDR1 LGHDT and CDR2 YNNKEL (reference sequence). The CDR3 has 14 residues. This chain's CDR3 is CASSLLATQDTQYF. CDR3 coding DNA: TGTGCCAGCAGCCTGCTAGCGACGCAGGATACGCAGTATTTT.

The chain carries TRBV5-1 and TRBJ1-2; D is possibly TRBD1 (5 bases). With 4 bases removed from V and 6 bases from J, the gap between germline ends came to 13 bases. The CDR3 runs 13 residues. Looked up from germline, CDR1 is SGHRS and CDR2 is YFSETQ. Written as DNA, the CDR3 is TGCGCCAGCAGCCCTCTTTTGGGGCATGGCTACACCTTC. Its protein is CASSPLLGHGYTF.

The chain joins TRBV18 to TRBJ2-4, with 9 bases lining up with TRBD2. The CDR3 totals 15 residues. The J segment lost 5 bases and the V segment lost 3 bases, leaving 5 bases of the junction unmatched. Germline V gene lookup returns CDR1 KGHSH and CDR2 LQKENI. This CDR3 reads CASSPPSGVENIQYF. Here the CDR3 DNA reads TGTGCCAGCTCACCCCCTAGCGGGGTGGAAAACATTCAGTACTTC.

This rearrangement joins TRBV30 to TRBJ1-2; possibly TRBD1 for D (6 bases). With 0 bases removed from V and 4 bases from J, the gap between germline ends came to 18 bases. CDR1 and CDR2 (germline): GTSNPN, SVGIG (reference sequence). The CDR3 length is 16 residues. In DNA, the CDR3 is TGTGCCTGGAGTGTCCTCCGACAGGTCCCTTCCTATGGCTACACCTTC. It specifies CAWSVLRQVPSYGYTF.

The chain joins TRBV4-1 to TRBJ2-7; possible D gene TRBD1, 7 bases. CDR3 length: 14 residues. Trimming removed 4 bases from V and 4 bases from J, with 14 bases in between. The V gene's germline CDR1 is MGHRA and CDR2 YSYEKL. The CDR3 DNA follows: TGCGCCAGCAGCCCTACCCCAGGGGGGTACGAGCAGTACTTC. This encodes CASSPTPGGYEQYF.

The chain combines TRBV27 with TRBJ2-3; D may be TRBD1 (5 bases). The germline V gene encodes CDR1 MNHEY and CDR2 SMNVEV (reference sequence). The CDR3 totals 19 residues. V was trimmed by 2 bases and J by 8 bases, leaving 29 bases between them. The CDR3 spells CASSLGDTIFRTRNCTQYF. For the CDR3, the DNA is TGTGCCAGCAGTTTAGGAGATACCATTTTTCGGACACGGAATTGTACGCAGTATTTT.

The CDR3 spells CATQTGDGVDEQFF. CDR3 bases: TGCGCCACACAAACAGGGGATGGAGTCGATGAGCAGTTCTTC. This chain links TRBV5-1 with TRBJ2-1, with 7 nucleotides matching TRBD1. The CDR3 is 14 residues long. Germline CDR1 is SGHRS and CDR2 is YFSETQ. With V trimmed by 9 bases and J by 8 bases, 14 bases remained unmatched.

This sequence joins TRBV5-4 and TRBJ2-1; TRBD1 agrees at 12 bases. V lost 1 base to trimming and J lost 8 bases; unmatched junction nucleotides: 1. The CDR3 is 14 amino acids. Germline CDR1 is SGHNT and CDR2 is YYREEE (reference sequence). DNA of the CDR3: TGTGCCAGCAGCTTGTGGGACAGGGGGCATGAGCAGTTCTTC. This gives the protein CASSLWDRGHEQFF.

The chain couples TRBV27 to TRBJ2-7; 9 nucleotides agree with TRBD2. CDR1 is MNHEY and CDR2 is SMNVEV in the germline V gene (reference sequence). V shed 3 bases, J shed 2 bases, and the junction held 8 bases outside the gene matches. This CDR3 is built from 16 residues. The CDR3 bases are TGTGCCAGCAGTTTCGGGGCGGGAGGGCCAGCCTACGAGCAGTACTTC. This sequence encodes CASSFGAGGPAYEQYF.

The chain employs TRBV30 and TRBJ2-7; D call uncertain. Trimming removed 3 bases from V and 0 bases from J, with 12 bases in between. CDR1 and CDR2 (germline): GTSNPN, SVGIG (reference sequence). The CDR3 length is 14 residues. CDR3 DNA: TGTGCCTGGAGCCTGGGCCTCAGCTCCTACGAGCAGTACTTC. This gives the protein CAWSLGLSSYEQYF. The full variable domain, its missing parts supplied by reference TRBV30 and TRBJ2-7, is SQTIHQWPATLVQPVGSPLSLECTVEGTSNPNLYWYRQAAGRGLQLLFYSVGIGQISSEVPQNLSASRPQDRQFILSSKKLLLSDSGFYLCAWSLGLSSYEQYFGPGTRLTVT.

The CDR3 reads CASRAQTGEQPQHF. The CDR3 DNA reads as TGTGCCAGCAGGGCTCAAACAGGGGAGCAGCCCCAGCATTTT. The V call is TRBV6-5, the J call TRBJ1-5; 7 bases agree with TRBD1. Trimming at V came to 6 bases and at J to 7 bases, leaving 9 bases not matched to a gene. Germline V gives CDR1 MNHEY, CDR2 SVGAGI. This CDR3 has 14 amino acids.

This clone was seen just once. The genes are TRBV9 and TRBJ1-1, with D unresolved. V dropped 4 bases and J dropped 3 bases, with 10 bases sitting between them. Germline V gene data show CDR1 as SGDLS and CDR2 as YYNGEE. The CDR3 sequence is 13 residues long. CDR3 DNA: TGTGCCAGCAGCCAGGCAGAATACACTGAAGCTTTCTTT. This gives the protein CASSQAEYTEAFF.

J is TRBJ2-1 and V is TRBV27, with TRBD2 matching 8 bases. The trim removed 6 bases at V and 7 bases at J, leaving 5 bases unmatched. Germline loops: CDR1 MNHEY, CDR2 SMNVEV (reference sequence). The CDR3 runs to 13 residues. The CDR3 reads CASSREGRNEQFF. CDR3 DNA sequence: TGTGCCAGCAGCCGGGAGGGCCGTAATGAGCAGTTCTTC.

The rearrangement uses TRBV11-2 and TRBJ1-1, with D perhaps TRBD1 (6 bases). V dropped 5 bases and J dropped 5 bases, with 9 bases sitting between them. CDR1 is SGHAT, CDR2 FQNNGV, per germline. CDR3 length: 12 amino acids. CDR3 loop: CASSPGVTEAFF. The CDR3 DNA is TGTGCCAGCAGCCCAGGGGTTACTGAAGCTTTCTTT.